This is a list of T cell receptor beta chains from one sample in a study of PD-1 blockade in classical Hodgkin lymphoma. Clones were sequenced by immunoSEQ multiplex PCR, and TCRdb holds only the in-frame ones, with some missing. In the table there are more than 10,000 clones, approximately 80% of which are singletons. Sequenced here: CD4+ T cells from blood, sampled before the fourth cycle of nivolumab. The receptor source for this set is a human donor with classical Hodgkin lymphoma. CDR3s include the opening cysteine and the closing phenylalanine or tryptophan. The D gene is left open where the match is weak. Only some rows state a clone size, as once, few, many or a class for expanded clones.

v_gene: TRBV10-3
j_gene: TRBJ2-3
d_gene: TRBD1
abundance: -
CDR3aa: CAISAGQGITDTQYF
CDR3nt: TGTGCCATCAGTGCGGGACAGGGGATCACAGATACGCAGTATTTT

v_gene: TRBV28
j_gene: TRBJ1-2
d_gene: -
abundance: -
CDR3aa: CASSYGGAKGYTF
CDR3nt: TGTGCCAGCAGTTATGGGGGGGCAAAGGGCTACACCTTC

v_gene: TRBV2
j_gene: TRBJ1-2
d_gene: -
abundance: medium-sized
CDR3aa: CASREDGYGYTF
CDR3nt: TGTGCCAGCAGAGAAGATGGCTATGGCTACACCTTC

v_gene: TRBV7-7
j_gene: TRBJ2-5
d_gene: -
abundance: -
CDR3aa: CASSWDFEETQYF
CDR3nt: TGTGCCAGCAGCTGGGACTTTGAAGAGACCCAGTACTTC

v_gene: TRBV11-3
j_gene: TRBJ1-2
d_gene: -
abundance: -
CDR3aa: CASSPWTGLNGYTF
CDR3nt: TGTGCCAGCAGCCCCTGGACCGGGTTGAATGGCTACACCTTC

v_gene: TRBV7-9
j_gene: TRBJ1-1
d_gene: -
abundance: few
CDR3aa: CASSLAGSLREATEAFF
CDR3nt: TGTGCCAGCAGCTTAGCTGGGTCACTAAGGGAGGCCACTGAAGCTTTCTTT

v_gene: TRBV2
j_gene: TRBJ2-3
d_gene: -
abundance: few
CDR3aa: CASSDSSGTDTQYF
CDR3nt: TGTGCCAGCAGTGATAGCTCTGGCACAGATACGCAGTATTTT

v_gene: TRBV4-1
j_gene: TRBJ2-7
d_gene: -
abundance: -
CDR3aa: CASSQDPTAPLVYEQYF
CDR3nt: TGCGCCAGCAGCCAAGACCCCACTGCCCCCCTGGTCTACGAGCAGTACTTC

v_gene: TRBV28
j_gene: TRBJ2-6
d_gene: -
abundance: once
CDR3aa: CASNRPSSGANVLTF
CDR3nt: TGTGCCAGCAACCGGCCGAGTTCTGGGGCCAACGTCCTGACTTTC

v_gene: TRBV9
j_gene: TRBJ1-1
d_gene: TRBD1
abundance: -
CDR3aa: CASTKQGAVNTEAFF
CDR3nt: TGTGCCAGCACCAAACAGGGGGCCGTAAATACTGAAGCTTTCTTT